This T cell receptor beta chain was observed in a study of T cell changes during pregnancy in multiple sclerosis (dated by TCRdb to the late 2010s). A note on the overall study: The study looked at changes in the T cell repertoire across pregnancy in women with multiple sclerosis.

Library preparation was by the immunoSEQ multiplex PCR assay. TCRdb limited this immuneACCESS table to in-frame rearrangements with V and J called. A share of clones is missing; checked studies link under half to unresolved V genes, and the rest is unexplained. For this sample the table gives tens of thousands of clones, of which 85% to 95% were detected only once. Roughly 2% of the sample comes from the top ten. Of note for this clone: What this receptor recognizes is not known. It has no much larger one-base neighbor in the sample; base qualities were not kept.

CDR1 and CDR2 are drawn from the germline V gene: MGHDK, SYGVNS. A distance of 10 bases separates the germline ends of V and J, which lose 3 bases and 1 base respectively. The CDR3 covers 15 residues, taking in both the cysteine and the phenylalanine. The CDR3 DNA has 45 bases and is translated from base 1. This chain is built from TRBV25-1 and TRBJ1-5; possibly the D gene is TRBD1, per 6 matching bases. The TCR sequence derives from a female donor in good health, enrolled as a control in a pregnancy study. This material consisted of peripheral blood, taken in the first trimester of pregnancy. The sequenced DNA is TGTGCCAGCAGTGACGCGGGGGCGAGCAATCAGCCCCAGCATTTT. Translated, it gives CASSDAGASNQPQHF.